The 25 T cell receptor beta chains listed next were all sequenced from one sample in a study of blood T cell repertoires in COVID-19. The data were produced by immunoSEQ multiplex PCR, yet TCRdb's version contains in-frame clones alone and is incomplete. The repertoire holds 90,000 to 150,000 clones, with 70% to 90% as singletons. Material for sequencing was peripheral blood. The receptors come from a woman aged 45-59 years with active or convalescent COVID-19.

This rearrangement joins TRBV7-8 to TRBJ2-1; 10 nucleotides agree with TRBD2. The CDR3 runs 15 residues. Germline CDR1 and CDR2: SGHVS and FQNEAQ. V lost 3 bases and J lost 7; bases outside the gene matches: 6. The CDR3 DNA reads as TGTGCCAGCAGCTTGGGACTAGCGCGCGGGAATGAGCAGTTCTTC. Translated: CASSLGLARGNEQFF.

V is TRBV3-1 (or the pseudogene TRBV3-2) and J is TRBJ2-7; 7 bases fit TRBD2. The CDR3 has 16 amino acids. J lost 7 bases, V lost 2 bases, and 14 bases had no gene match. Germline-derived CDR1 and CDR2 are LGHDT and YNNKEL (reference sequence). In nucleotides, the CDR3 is TGTGCCAGCAGCCAAAACCGACTAGCAATATCGTGGGAGCAGTACTTC. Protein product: CASSQNRLAISWEQYF.

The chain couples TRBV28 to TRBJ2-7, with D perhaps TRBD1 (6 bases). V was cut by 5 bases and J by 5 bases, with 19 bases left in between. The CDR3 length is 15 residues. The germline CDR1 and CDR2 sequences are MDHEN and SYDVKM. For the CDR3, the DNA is TGTGCCAGCAGTGGGGGTACAGGGACGGGAAACGAGCAGTACTTC. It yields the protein CASSGGTGTGNEQYF.

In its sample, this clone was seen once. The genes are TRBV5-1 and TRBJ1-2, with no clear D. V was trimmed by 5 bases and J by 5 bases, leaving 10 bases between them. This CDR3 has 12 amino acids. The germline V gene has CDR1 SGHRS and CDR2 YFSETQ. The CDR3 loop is CASRRDNYGYTF. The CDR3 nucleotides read TGCGCCAGCAGACGGGATAATTATGGCTACACCTTC.

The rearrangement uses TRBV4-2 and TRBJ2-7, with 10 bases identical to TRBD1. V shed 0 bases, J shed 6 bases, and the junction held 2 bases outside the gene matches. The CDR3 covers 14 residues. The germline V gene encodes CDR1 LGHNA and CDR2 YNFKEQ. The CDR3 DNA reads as TGTGCCAGCAGCCAAGAAGGGACAGGGGCCGAGCAGTACTTC. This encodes CASSQEGTGAEQYF.

The CDR3 sequence is CASSLPGGINTEAFF. The CDR3 DNA follows: TGTGCCAGCAGCTTGCCAGGGGGAATTAACACTGAAGCTTTCTTT. V usage is TRBV5-8 and J usage is TRBJ1-1, with 7 bases lining up with TRBD1. Losses at the gene ends were 1 base for V and 2 bases for J; bases not matched to a gene: 5. This CDR3 contains 15 residues. Germline values: CDR1 SGHTS, CDR2 YDEGEE.

CDR3 bases: TGTGCCAGCAGCTTAGCGCTAGTACGCTCTGGAAACACCATATATTTT. Its protein is CASSLALVRSGNTIYF. V and J are TRBV7-9 and TRBJ1-3; D is unresolved. The ends were cut back, 0 bases at V and 0 bases at J, with 9 bases in the middle. This CDR3 comprises 16 residues. Germline assignment: CDR1 SEHNR and CDR2 FQNEAQ (reference sequence).

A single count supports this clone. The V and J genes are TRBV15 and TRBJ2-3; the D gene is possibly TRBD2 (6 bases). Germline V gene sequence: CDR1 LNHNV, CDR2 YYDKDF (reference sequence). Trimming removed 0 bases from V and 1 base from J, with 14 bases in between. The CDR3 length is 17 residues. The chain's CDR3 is CATSRDRVADRTDTQYF. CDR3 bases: TGTGCCACCAGCAGAGATCGGGTAGCGGACCGCACAGATACGCAGTATTTT.

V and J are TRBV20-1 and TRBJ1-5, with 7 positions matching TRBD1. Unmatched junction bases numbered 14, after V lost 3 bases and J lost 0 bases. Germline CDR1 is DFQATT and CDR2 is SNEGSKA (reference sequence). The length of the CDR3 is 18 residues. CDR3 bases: TGCAGTGCTAGTTTACATGTAGGGGGCGGATTTAGCAATCAGCCCCAGCATTTT. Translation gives CSASLHVGGGFSNQPQHF.

The CDR3 DNA reads TGTGCCAGCAGCCGCTCTAGGGGGGATACGCAGTATTTT. Residues: CASSRSRGDTQYF. The V gene is TRBV14, the J gene TRBJ2-3; D is perhaps TRBD1 (6 bases). The CDR3 consists of 13 residues. Trimming shortened V by 4 bases and J by 6 bases, and 11 bases separated the two germline ends. The germline V gene has CDR1 SGHDN and CDR2 FVKESK.

The CDR3: CASRAPTGRSYEQYF. The CDR3 DNA is TGTGCCAGCAGAGCCCCGACAGGGAGGTCCTACGAGCAGTACTTC. The chain is built from TRBV27 and TRBJ2-7, with D possibly being TRBD1 (7 bases). The V end lost 6 bases, the J end lost 1 base, and 16 bases lay between the germline ends. Germline V lookup: CDR1 MNHEY, CDR2 SMNVEV (reference sequence). The length of the CDR3 is 15 residues.

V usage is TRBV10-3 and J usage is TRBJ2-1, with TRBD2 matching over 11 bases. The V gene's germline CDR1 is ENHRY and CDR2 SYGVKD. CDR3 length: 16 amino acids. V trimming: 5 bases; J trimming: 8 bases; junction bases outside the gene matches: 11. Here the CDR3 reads CAISSSTSGKFHEQFF. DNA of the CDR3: TGTGCCATCAGTTCCTCGACTAGCGGGAAATTCCATGAGCAGTTCTTC.

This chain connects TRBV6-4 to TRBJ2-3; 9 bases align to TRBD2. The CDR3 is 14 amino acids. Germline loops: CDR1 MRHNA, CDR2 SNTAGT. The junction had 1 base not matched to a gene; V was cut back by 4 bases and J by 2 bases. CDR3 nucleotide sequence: TGTGCCAGCAGTGGCGGGGGGGCCACAGATACGCAGTATTTT. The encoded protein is CASSGGGATDTQYF.

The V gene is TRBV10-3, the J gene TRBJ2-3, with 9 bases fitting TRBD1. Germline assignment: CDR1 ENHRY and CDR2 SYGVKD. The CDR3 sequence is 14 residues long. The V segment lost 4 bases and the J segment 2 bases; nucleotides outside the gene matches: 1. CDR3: CAISGTGDTDTQYF. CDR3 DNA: TGTGCCATCAGTGGGACAGGGGACACAGATACGCAGTATTTT.

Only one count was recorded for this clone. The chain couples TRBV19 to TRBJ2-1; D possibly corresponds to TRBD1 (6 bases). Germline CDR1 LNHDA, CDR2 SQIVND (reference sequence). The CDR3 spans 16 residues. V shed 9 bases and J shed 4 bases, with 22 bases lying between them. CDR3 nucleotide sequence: TGTGCCAGCTCACTTGTAGGGACATGGGAATACAATGAGCAGTTCTTC. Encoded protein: CASSLVGTWEYNEQFF.

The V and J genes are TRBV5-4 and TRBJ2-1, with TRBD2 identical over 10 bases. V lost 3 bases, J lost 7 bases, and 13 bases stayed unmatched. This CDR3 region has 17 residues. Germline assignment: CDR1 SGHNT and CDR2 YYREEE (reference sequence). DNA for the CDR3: TGTGCCAGCAGCTCCCCAGTAGCGGGAGGTCTGAGGAATGAGCAGTTCTTC. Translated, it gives CASSSPVAGGLRNEQFF.

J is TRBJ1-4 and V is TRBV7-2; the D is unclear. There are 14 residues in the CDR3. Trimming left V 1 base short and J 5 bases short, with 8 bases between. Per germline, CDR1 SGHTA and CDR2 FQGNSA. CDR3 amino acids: CASSLGGGNEKLFF. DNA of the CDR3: TGTGCCAGCAGCTTAGGCGGTGGAAATGAAAAACTGTTTTTT.

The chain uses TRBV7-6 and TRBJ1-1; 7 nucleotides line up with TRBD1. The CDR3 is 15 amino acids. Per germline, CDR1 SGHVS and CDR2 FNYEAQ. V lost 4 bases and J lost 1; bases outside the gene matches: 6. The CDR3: CASSSRTGGNTEAFF. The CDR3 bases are TGTGCCAGCAGCTCGAGGACAGGTGGGAACACTGAAGCTTTCTTT.

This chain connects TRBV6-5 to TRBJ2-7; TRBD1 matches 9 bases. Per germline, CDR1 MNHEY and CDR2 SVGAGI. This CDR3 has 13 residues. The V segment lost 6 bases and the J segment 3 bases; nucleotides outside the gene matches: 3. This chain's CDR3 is CASSSDRGYEQYF. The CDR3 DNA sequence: TGTGCCAGCAGCTCGGACAGGGGCTACGAGCAGTACTTC.

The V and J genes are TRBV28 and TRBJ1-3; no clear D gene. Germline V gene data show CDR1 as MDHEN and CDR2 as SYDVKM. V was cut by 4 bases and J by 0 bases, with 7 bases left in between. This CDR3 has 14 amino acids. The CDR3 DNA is TGTGCCAGCAGTTCGTATCCCTCTGGAAACACCATATATTTT. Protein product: CASSSYPSGNTIYF.

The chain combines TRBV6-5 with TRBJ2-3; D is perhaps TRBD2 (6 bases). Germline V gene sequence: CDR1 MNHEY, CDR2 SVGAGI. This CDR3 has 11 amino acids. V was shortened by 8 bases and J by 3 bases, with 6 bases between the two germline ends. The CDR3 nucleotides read TGTGCCAGCGGGGGGACAGATACGCAGTATTTT. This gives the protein CASGGTDTQYF.

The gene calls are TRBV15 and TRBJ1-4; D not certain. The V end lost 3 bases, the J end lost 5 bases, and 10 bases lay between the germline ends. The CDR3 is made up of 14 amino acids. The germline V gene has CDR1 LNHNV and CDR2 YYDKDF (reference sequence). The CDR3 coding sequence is TGTGCCACCAGCAGGGGCGAGACGAATGAAAAACTGTTTTTT. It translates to CATSRGETNEKLFF.

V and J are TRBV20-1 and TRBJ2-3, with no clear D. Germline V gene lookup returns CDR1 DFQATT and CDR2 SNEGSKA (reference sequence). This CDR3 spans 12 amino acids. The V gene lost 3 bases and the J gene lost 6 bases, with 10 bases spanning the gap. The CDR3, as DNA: TGCAGTGCTAGTCCCGCCGGGGATACGCAGTATTTT. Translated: CSASPAGDTQYF.

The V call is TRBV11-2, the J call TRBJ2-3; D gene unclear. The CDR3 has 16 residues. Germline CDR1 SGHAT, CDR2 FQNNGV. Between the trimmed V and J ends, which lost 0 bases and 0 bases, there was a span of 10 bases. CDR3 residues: CASSLEWSSSTDTQYF. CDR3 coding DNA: TGTGCCAGCAGCTTAGAGTGGAGCTCTAGCACAGATACGCAGTATTTT.

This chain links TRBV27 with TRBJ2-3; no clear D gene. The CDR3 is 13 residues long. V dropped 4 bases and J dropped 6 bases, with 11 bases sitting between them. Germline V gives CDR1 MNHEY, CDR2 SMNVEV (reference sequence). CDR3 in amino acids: CASSSTLKDTQYF. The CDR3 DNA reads TGTGCCAGCAGTTCCACTCTTAAGGATACGCAGTATTTT.